This is a list of T cell receptor beta chains from one sample in a study of monozygotic twins with inflammatory bowel disease. TCRdb processed the 5' RACE reads again and assigns one entry to each CDR3 protein, with no DNA. Here the sample table reports fewer than 550,000 distinct CDR3 sequences. The sequencing sample was made of blood. These receptors were obtained from a human donor with ulcerative colitis or Crohn's disease, or a healthy co-twin of an affected twin (not recorded which). CDR3s include the opening cysteine and the closing phenylalanine or tryptophan.

V: TRBV5-1
J: TRBJ2-1
CDR3: CASKEGAAYNEQFF

V: TRBV20-1
J: TRBJ2-2
CDR3: CSACGSGSWTGELFF

V: TRBV19
J: TRBJ1-2
CDR3: CASSGVQGYGYTF

V: TRBV7-2
J: TRBJ2-7
CDR3: CASSLGVRSYEQYF

V: TRBV28
J: TRBJ2-3
CDR3: CASSLISVTDTQYF

V: TRBV20-1
J: TRBJ1-1
CDR3: CSANANTEAFF

V: TRBV7-9
J: TRBJ2-3
CDR3: CAGAWGNADTQYF

V: TRBV30
J: TRBJ1-1
CDR3: CAWSPGAVLLF

V: TRBV28
J: TRBJ2-3
CDR3: CASSLWAGGGTDTQYF

V: TRBV5-1
J: TRBJ1-6
CDR3: CASRKTGGSSPLHF

V: TRBV29-1
J: TRBJ2-7
CDR3: CSIRDKTYEQYF

V: TRBV28
J: TRBJ2-7
CDR3: CASSLQRLDYEQYF

V: TRBV19
J: TRBJ2-4
CDR3: CASREVGDENIQYF

V: TRBV12-3/TRBV12-4
J: TRBJ1-3
CDR3: CASSFKTVSSGNTIYF

V: TRBV18
J: TRBJ2-3
CDR3: CASSPLAGASTDTQYF

V: TRBV7-9
J: TRBJ2-2
CDR3: CASSSYRQGYTGELFF

V: TRBV11-2
J: TRBJ2-3
CDR3: CASSAPLDRLLSTDTQYF

V: TRBV15
J: TRBJ2-1
CDR3: CATSRDEGLASSYNEQFF

V: TRBV27
J: TRBJ1-1
CDR3: CASRSRGGGNTEAFF

V: TRBV13
J: TRBJ2-7
CDR3: CASSLIDRFYEQYF

V: TRBV6-4
J: TRBJ2-2
CDR3: CASSWGFYTGELFF

V: TRBV5-1
J: TRBJ2-3
CDR3: CASNSAGRTDTQYF

V: TRBV20-1
J: TRBJ1-5
CDR3: CSARDRQVNRQPQHF

V: TRBV20-1
J: TRBJ1-1
CDR3: CSARDPRQGAAEAFF

V: TRBV5-1
J: TRBJ2-3
CDR3: CASEGGAGDTQYF

V: TRBV7-2
J: TRBJ2-7
CDR3: CASSLIAGVTEQYF

V: TRBV12-3/TRBV12-4
J: TRBJ2-2
CDR3: CASSVDRGAGTGELFF

V: TRBV11-2
J: TRBJ2-3
CDR3: CASSLRGGWRGDNTDTQYF